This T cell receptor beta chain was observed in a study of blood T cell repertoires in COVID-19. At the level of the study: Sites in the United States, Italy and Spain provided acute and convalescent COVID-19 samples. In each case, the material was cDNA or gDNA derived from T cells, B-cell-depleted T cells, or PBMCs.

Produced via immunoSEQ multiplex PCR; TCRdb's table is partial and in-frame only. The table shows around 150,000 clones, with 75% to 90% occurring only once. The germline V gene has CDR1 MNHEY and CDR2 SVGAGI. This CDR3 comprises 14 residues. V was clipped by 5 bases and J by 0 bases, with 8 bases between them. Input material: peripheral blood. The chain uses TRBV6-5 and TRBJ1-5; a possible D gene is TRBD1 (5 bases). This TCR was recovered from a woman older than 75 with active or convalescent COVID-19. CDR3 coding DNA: TGTGCCAGCAGTACAGGCTTTAGCAATCAGCCCCAGCATTTT. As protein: CASSTGFSNQPQHF.